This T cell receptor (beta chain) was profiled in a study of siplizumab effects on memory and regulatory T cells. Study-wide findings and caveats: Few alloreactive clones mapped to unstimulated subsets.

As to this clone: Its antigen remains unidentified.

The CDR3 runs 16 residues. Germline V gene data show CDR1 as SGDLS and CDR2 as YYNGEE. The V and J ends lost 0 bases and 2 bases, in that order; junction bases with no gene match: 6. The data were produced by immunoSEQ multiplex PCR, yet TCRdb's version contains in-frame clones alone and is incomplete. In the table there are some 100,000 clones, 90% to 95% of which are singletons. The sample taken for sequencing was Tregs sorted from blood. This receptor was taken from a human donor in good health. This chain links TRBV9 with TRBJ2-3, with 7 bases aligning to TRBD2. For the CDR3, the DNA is TGTGCCAGCAGCGTAGGCGGTAGCGGGTACACAGATACGCAGTATTTT. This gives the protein CASSVGGSGYTDTQYF.